This record covers a single T cell receptor (beta chain). What this receptor recognizes is not known. It has no much larger one-base neighbor in the sample; base qualities were not kept. This specimen comes from a study of early T cells in non-severe SARS-CoV-2 infection (dated by TCRdb to the early 2020s). Some background on the complete study: Because TCR sequencing was done on bulk RNA from unsorted whole blood, the alpha and beta chains could not be paired.

The study was a case-control design nested within a healthcare worker cohort in London, UK, with weekly nasopharyngeal swab PCR tests and blood sampling. Healthcare workers were enrolled in the week of the UK lockdown, from 23 to 31 March 2020, and were followed every week for up to roughly 15 weeks. The library was produced with 5' RACE. Sequencer: NextSeq 500. To correct for sequencing error and PCR bias, the TCR library protocol tagged individual cDNA molecules with unique molecular identifiers. Both TCR alpha and beta chains were sequenced, and tight co-correlation was observed between alpha and beta sequence abundances in each sample. The original pipeline was this. Decombinator V4 was used to annotate TCR sequences for V gene, J gene and CDR3. TCRs were defined as expanded if a significant change between any two time points was detected under a Poisson model with p below 0.0001. TCR abundances were normalised to the total number of TCRs sequenced in each sample and reported as counts per million. MAIT TCRs were defined by TRAV1-2 paired with TRAJ12, TRAJ20 or TRAJ33, and iNKT TCRs by TRAV10 paired with TRAJ18. VDJdb, accessed 1 November 2021, was searched for CMV, EBV and SARS-CoV-2 annotated TCRs, with TCRs annotated for multiple antigens excluded. In TCRdb, the public reads were trimmed at Q25 with fastp and aligned with MiXCR, with productive beta chains retained. Duplicate CDR3 protein sequences are folded into a single record with the most common DNA and genes. TCRdb, not the original authors, processed these V and J calls. This sample is represented by approximately 90,000 distinct CDR3 sequences; approximately 11% of them were singletons. Under 5% of the sample is held by the ten biggest clonotypes.

V is pared back by 3 bases and J by 7 bases, with 10 bases lying between the germline termini. The CDR3 covers 12 residues, taking in both the cysteine and the phenylalanine. Of the read, only the CDR3 DNA is kept; its 36 bases are in frame from base 1. The germline V gene (reference sequence) specifies DFQATT as CDR1 and SNEGSKA as CDR2. On the study overall, not on this receptor specifically: VDJdb matching was skewed toward anti-spike CD8 responses and likely underestimated virus-specific expansions, missing private and CD4 specificities.

The sequenced sample was whole blood, obtained at baseline. This clonotype was obtained from an adult who was a healthcare worker with PCR-confirmed SARS-CoV-2 infection or an uninfected control (not recorded which). The rearranged chain carries TRBV20-1 and TRBJ2-1; no D gene is confidently identified. The nucleotide sequence is given as TGCAGTGCTAGCCCCTCGTTAAATGAGCAGTTCTTC. The encoded protein is CSASPSLNEQFF.